This T cell receptor (beta chain) was recovered during a study of CD8+ T cells in alopecia areata. Study at large: Treatment comprised oral tofacitinib, 5 to 10 mg twice daily, in treated patients.

Treatment reported: oral pan-JAK inhibitor, 5-10 mg twice daily. Points from the study as a whole: On tofacitinib, scalp clonality and expanded CD8+ clones among top 100 fell significantly.

From germline, CDR1 is GTSNPN and CDR2 SVGIG (reference sequence). V was clipped by 3 bases and J by 0 bases, with 5 bases between them. The CDR3 length is 12 residues. Sequencing templates came from extracted RNA that was reverse transcribed into cDNA. TCRdb's copy holds only in-frame clones and misses some; the assay was immunoSEQ multiplex PCR. The table has 200,000 to 250,000 clones, under 75% seen once. Note on this clone: Its antigen remains unknown.

The chain joins TRBV30 to TRBJ1-2; D unresolved. Sequencing used CD4+ T cells sorted from blood, obtained at week 4, from a patient treated with tofacitinib. This TCR was sampled from a human donor with alopecia areata. CDR3 residues: CAWSQSNYGYTF. As DNA, the CDR3 is TGTGCCTGGAGCCAGTCTAACTATGGCTACACCTTC.